Below, 25 T cell receptor beta chains from the same sample are listed, as sequenced in a study of shared clonotypes between healthy human individuals. TCRdb's table, derived via immunoSEQ multiplex PCR, lists solely in-frame clones and lacks some. The sample lists fewer than 150,000 clones; more than 65% were seen once. The sequenced sample consisted of memory CD8+ T cells sorted from blood. The subset was: CD45RO+ cells pooled with CCR7-negative TemRA cells. These receptors originate from a young woman in good health.

This clone was seen once. This rearrangement joins TRBV9 to TRBJ2-7; TRBD1 matches 10 bases. V lost 3 bases and J lost 1; bases outside the gene matches: 4. Germline V gene data show CDR1 as SGDLS and CDR2 as YYNGEE. The length of the CDR3 is 15 residues. In DNA form, the CDR3 reads TGTGCCAGCAGCGGCCGGGACAGGGGTTCCTACGAGCAGTACTTC. Its translation: CASSGRDRGSYEQYF.

The V and J genes are TRBV19 and TRBJ2-1; 8 nucleotides line up with TRBD2. CDR3 size: 17 residues. Trimming took 6 bases from V and 4 from J; bases not matched to a gene: 14. Per the germline V gene, CDR1 is LNHDA and CDR2 is SQIVND (reference sequence). DNA for the CDR3: TGTGCCAGTAGCACGCGGTATCTAGCGGGCGCTTACAATGAGCAGTTCTTC. Its translation: CASSTRYLAGAYNEQFF.

As concerns this clone: This sample also contains other DNA sequences that code for the same CDR3. The chain recombines TRBV4-2 with TRBJ2-4; 12 positions agree with TRBD2. Germline V lookup: CDR1 LGHNA, CDR2 YNFKEQ. The V gene end was trimmed by 3 bases and the J gene end by 0 bases; junction bases not matched to a gene: 0. The CDR3 is 16 amino acids. The CDR3 loop is CASSQGLAGAKNIQYF. CDR3 in DNA: TGTGCCAGCAGCCAGGGACTAGCGGGAGCCAAAAACATTCAGTACTTC.

In its sample, this clone was seen a few times. The rearrangement joins TRBV5-4 to TRBJ2-1; perhaps TRBD1 as D (6 bases). This CDR3 is built from 15 residues. The V end lost 2 bases, the J end lost 4 bases, and 13 bases lay between the germline ends. In germline, CDR1 is SGHNT, CDR2 YYREEE (reference sequence). DNA of the CDR3: TGTGCCAGCAGCTTTGGGGAAGGGACATACAATGAGCAGTTCTTC. Translating it yields CASSFGEGTYNEQFF. The variable domain in full, completed from reference TRBV5-4 and TRBJ2-1, reads ETGVTQSPTHLIKTRGQQVTLRCSSQSGHNTVSWYQQALGQGPQFIFQYYREEENGRGNFPPRFSGLQFPNYSSELNVNALELDDSALYLCASSFGEGTYNEQFFGPGTRLTVL.

The V gene is TRBV5-4, the J gene TRBJ2-2, with a tentative D call TRBD2 (5 bases). CDR3 length: 14 residues. The germline gives CDR1 SGHNT, CDR2 YYREEE (reference sequence). Deletions cut 2 bases from V and 9 bases from J, with 14 bases between. In DNA, the CDR3 is TGTGCCAGCAGCTTATCGGAGCGGCGCCGGGAGCTGTTTTTT. This encodes CASSLSERRRELFF.

The J gene is TRBJ2-1, the V gene TRBV4-1, with a weak D call TRBD2 (5 bases). Trimming shortened V by 1 base and J by 13 bases, and 14 bases separated the two germline ends. The germline V gene encodes CDR1 MGHRA and CDR2 YSYEKL. The CDR3 spans 13 residues. The CDR3 protein is CASSQATKLVQFF. Written as DNA, the CDR3 is TGCGCCAGCAGCCAAGCGACCAAACTAGTCCAGTTCTTC.

This clone was seen more than once but under ten times. This rearrangement joins TRBV6-6 to TRBJ1-5; 9 bases line up with TRBD1. The trim removed 5 bases at V and 7 bases at J, leaving 9 bases unmatched. Germline V lookup: CDR1 MNHNY, CDR2 SVGAGI (reference sequence). CDR3 length: 15 residues. The CDR3 DNA follows: TGTGCCAGCAGTGAGGGACAGGGTTCACCCCAGCCCCAGCATTTT. Translating it yields CASSEGQGSPQPQHF.

This chain links TRBV10-3 with TRBJ2-3, with TRBD2 as a possible D gene (5 bases). The V end was cut by 3 bases, the J end by 4 bases, with 14 bases between. The germline V gene has CDR1 ENHRY and CDR2 SYGVKD. The CDR3 contains 15 residues. The chain's CDR3 is CAISEGLARADTQYF. CDR3 coding DNA: TGTGCCATCAGTGAAGGTCTAGCTCGCGCAGATACGCAGTATTTT.

The chain joins TRBV5-1 to TRBJ1-1; D ambiguous. CDR1 and CDR2 (germline): SGHRS, YFSETQ. V dropped 1 base and J dropped 0 bases, with 10 bases sitting between them. CDR3 length: 15 residues. For the CDR3, the DNA is TGCGCCAGCAGCTTGACTAGCCCCATGAACACTGAAGCTTTCTTT. Protein: CASSLTSPMNTEAFF. The full variable domain, completed using reference TRBV5-1 and TRBJ1-1, is KAGVTQTPRYLIKTRGQQVTLSCSPISGHRSVSWYQQTPGQGLQFLFEYFSETQRNKGNFPGRFSGRQFSNSRSEMNVSTLELGDSALYLCASSLTSPMNTEAFFGQGTRLTVV.

J is TRBJ2-3 and V is TRBV7-9; D gene ambiguous. Germline V lookup: CDR1 SEHNR, CDR2 FQNEAQ (reference sequence). V was clipped by 2 bases and J by 2 bases, with 14 bases between them. CDR3 length: 16 residues. CDR3 in DNA: TGTGCCAGCAGCTTAAGGATACAAGAACCCACAGATACGCAGTATTTT. Translation: CASSLRIQEPTDTQYF.

This clone has just a few counts. The chain has TRBV7-3 and TRBJ2-2; 7 positions agree with TRBD2. The CDR3 sequence is 13 residues long. Trimming removed 8 bases from V and 5 bases from J; junction bases left unmatched: 5. Germline lookup yields CDR1 SGHTA and CDR2 FQGTGA. The CDR3 region is CASGAGETGELFF. The CDR3 coding sequence is TGTGCCAGCGGCGCGGGAGAGACCGGGGAGCTGTTTTTT.

The V and J genes are TRBV7-9 and TRBJ2-7, with 9 bases fitting TRBD1. Losses at the gene ends were 5 bases for V and 2 bases for J; bases not matched to a gene: 7. The CDR3 is 15 amino acids. CDR1 is SEHNR and CDR2 is FQNEAQ in the germline V gene (reference sequence). Here the CDR3 reads CASSPGTGQTYEQYF. The DNA for the CDR3 is TGTGCCAGCAGCCCAGGGACAGGGCAAACCTACGAGCAGTACTTC.

J is TRBJ2-1 and V is TRBV28; 8 bases match TRBD2. The CDR3 consists of 15 residues. Germline V CDR1 and CDR2: MDHEN, SYDVKM. Losses at the gene ends were 6 bases for V and 0 bases for J; bases not matched to a gene: 4. The CDR3 bases are TGTGCCAGCAGCCAAGGGACTAGCTCCTACAATGAGCAGTTCTTC. It specifies CASSQGTSSYNEQFF.

Regarding this clone: Other DNA sequences of this sample code for an identical CDR3. This chain joins TRBV4-3 and TRBJ2-1, with a tentative D call TRBD2 (7 bases). Germline assignment: CDR1 LGHNA and CDR2 YSLEER. The germline V and J ends were trimmed by 1 base and 14 bases, with 9 bases remaining between them. The CDR3 sequence is 11 residues long. The CDR3 DNA follows: TGCGCCAGCAGCCAAGGAGGGGGGGAGTTCTTC. It encodes CASSQGGGEFF.

The chain employs TRBV7-8 and TRBJ1-2; D call uncertain. Per germline, CDR1 SGHVS and CDR2 FQNEAQ. Trimming cost V 0 bases and J 8 bases, with 10 bases left between them. The CDR3 loop spans 13 amino acids. The CDR3 loop is CASSLASSKGYTF. CDR3 nucleotide sequence: TGTGCCAGCAGCTTAGCGTCCTCGAAGGGCTACACCTTC.

The chain joins TRBV7-2 to TRBJ1-6, with D unresolved. Germline V gene lookup returns CDR1 SGHTA and CDR2 FQGNSA. V was trimmed by 5 bases and J by 13 bases, leaving 21 bases between them. CDR3 length equals 15 residues. CDR3 nucleotides: TGTGCCAGCAGCCCGGCGGACGTGACCATTTCGCCCCTCCACTTT. Protein product: CASSPADVTISPLHF.

The chain couples TRBV27 to TRBJ2-7, with unresolved D. This CDR3 is built from 14 residues. Looked up from germline, CDR1 is MNHEY and CDR2 is SMNVEV (reference sequence). V lost 2 bases to trimming and J lost 7 bases, with 15 bases between them. The CDR3 spells CASSLVAIMGEQYF. CDR3 coding DNA: TGTGCCAGCAGTTTAGTAGCCATTATGGGGGAGCAGTACTTC.

This clone was picked up a small number of times. This chain connects TRBV4-2 to TRBJ2-1; 7 bases align to TRBD2. Unmatched junction bases numbered 5, after V lost 0 bases and J lost 6 bases. The length of the CDR3 is 15 residues. CDR1 is LGHNA, CDR2 YNFKEQ, per germline. The CDR3 DNA reads as TGTGCCAGCAGCCAAGATGTTGGGACTACCAATGAGCAGTTCTTC. Residues: CASSQDVGTTNEQFF.

The chain is built from TRBV5-1 and TRBJ2-1, with 8 bases identical to TRBD1. Trimming at V came to 0 bases and at J to 7 bases, leaving 3 bases not matched to a gene. CDR1 is SGHRS, CDR2 YFSETQ, per germline. The CDR3 runs 14 residues. CDR3 sequence (DNA): TGCGCCAGCAGCTTGGGGCAGGGGGCGAATGAGCAGTTCTTC. Residues: CASSLGQGANEQFF.

This sequence joins TRBV6-4 and TRBJ1-1; no definite D call. CDR3 length equals 14 residues. Germline-derived CDR1 and CDR2 are MRHNA and SNTAGT. V dropped 3 bases and J dropped 1 base, with 9 bases sitting between them. CDR3 loop: CASSESAENTEAFF. In DNA form, the CDR3 reads TGTGCCAGCAGTGAGTCTGCAGAGAACACTGAAGCTTTCTTT.

There are a few counts of this clone. V gene TRBV7-8 combines with J gene TRBJ2-7; the match to TRBD2 covers 10 bases. The V and J ends lost 1 base and 11 bases, in that order; junction bases with no gene match: 14. This CDR3 spans 16 amino acids. In germline, CDR1 is SGHVS, CDR2 FQNEAQ. The CDR3 spells CASSLGLGLAGVSKYF. The CDR3, as DNA: TGTGCCAGCAGCTTAGGATTGGGCCTAGCGGGAGTGAGCAAGTACTTC.

This chain links TRBV27 with TRBJ2-7, with a possible D match to TRBD1 (5 bases). The CDR3 has 15 amino acids. Germline V gene sequence: CDR1 MNHEY, CDR2 SMNVEV (reference sequence). The V end was cut by 5 bases, the J end by 7 bases, with 21 bases between. The CDR3 bases are TGTGCCAGCAGTCCCCTGACAGCCCCGCTGTGGGAGCAGTACTTC. Translating gives CASSPLTAPLWEQYF.

The genes are TRBV7-9 and TRBJ1-5; TRBD1 might be the D (5 bases). Trimming removed 2 bases from V and 6 bases from J, with 11 bases in between. This CDR3 is 14 amino acids long. Germline-derived CDR1 and CDR2 are SEHNR and FQNEAQ (reference sequence). The CDR3 loop reads CASSLQGFGQPQHF. CDR3 DNA sequence: TGTGCCAGCAGCTTACAGGGATTCGGTCAGCCCCAGCATTTT.

V usage is TRBV25-1 and J usage is TRBJ2-7; a weak D match, TRBD2 (6 bases). The ends were cut back, 3 bases at V and 6 bases at J, with 21 bases in the middle. Germline CDR1 MGHDK, CDR2 SYGVNS. There are 16 residues in the CDR3. The CDR3 spells CASSDQGSGRSAEQYF. The CDR3 nucleotides are TGTGCCAGCAGTGATCAAGGGTCAGGGAGGTCAGCCGAGCAGTACTTC.

The genes are TRBV15 and TRBJ1-5, with 7 bases identical to TRBD1. The CDR3 runs to 18 residues. V trimming: 2 bases; J trimming: 4 bases; junction bases outside the gene matches: 14. CDR1 is LNHNV, CDR2 YYDKDF, per germline (reference sequence). CDR3 protein: CATSRPPVAGGWNQPQHF. DNA for the CDR3: TGTGCCACCAGCAGACCTCCGGTCGCAGGGGGATGGAATCAGCCCCAGCATTTT.